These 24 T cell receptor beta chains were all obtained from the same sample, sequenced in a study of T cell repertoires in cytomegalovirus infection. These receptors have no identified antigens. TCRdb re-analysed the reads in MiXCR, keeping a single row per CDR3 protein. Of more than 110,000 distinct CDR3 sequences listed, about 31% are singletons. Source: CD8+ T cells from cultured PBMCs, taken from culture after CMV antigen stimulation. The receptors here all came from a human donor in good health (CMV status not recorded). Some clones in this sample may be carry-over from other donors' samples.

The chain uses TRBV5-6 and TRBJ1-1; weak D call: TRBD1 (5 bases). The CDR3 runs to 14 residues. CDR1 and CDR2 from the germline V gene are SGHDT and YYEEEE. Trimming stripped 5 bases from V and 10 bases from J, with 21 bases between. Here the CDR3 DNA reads TGTGCCAGCAGACCGGGACCTCTTCTCATGGGAGCTTTCTTT. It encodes CASRPGPLLMGAFF.

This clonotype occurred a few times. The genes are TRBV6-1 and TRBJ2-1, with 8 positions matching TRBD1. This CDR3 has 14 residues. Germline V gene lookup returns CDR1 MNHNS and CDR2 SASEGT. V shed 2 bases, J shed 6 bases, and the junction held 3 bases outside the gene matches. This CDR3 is CASSEQGAGNEQFF. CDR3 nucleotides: TGTGCCAGCAGTGAACAGGGGGCTGGCAATGAGCAGTTCTTC.

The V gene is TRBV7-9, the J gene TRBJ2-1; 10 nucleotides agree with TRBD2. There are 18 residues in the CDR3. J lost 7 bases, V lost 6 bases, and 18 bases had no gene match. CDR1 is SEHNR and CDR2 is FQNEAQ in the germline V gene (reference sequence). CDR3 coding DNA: TGTGCCAGCAGTGACCGTTTTGTAGCGGGGGGTAGAGAAAATGAGCAGTTCTTC. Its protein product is CASSDRFVAGGRENEQFF.

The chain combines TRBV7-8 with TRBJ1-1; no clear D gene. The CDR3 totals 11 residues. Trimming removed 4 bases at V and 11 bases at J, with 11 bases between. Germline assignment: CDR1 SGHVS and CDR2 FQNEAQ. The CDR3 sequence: CASSSGSTAFF. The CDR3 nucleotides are TGTGCCAGCAGCTCGGGGTCCACGGCTTTCTTT.

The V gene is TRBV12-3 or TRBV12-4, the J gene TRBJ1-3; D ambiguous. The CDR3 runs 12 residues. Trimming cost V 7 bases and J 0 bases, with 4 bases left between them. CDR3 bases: TGTGCCAGCAATCTCTCTGGAAACACCATATATTTT. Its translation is CASNLSGNTIYF.

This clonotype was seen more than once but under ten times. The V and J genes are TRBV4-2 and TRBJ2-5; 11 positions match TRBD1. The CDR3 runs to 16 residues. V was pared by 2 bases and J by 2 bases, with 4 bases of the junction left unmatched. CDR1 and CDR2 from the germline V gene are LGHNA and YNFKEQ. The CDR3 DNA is TGTGCCAGCAGCCAACCCGGGACAGGGGGACAAGAGACCCAGTACTTC. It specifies CASSQPGTGGQETQYF.

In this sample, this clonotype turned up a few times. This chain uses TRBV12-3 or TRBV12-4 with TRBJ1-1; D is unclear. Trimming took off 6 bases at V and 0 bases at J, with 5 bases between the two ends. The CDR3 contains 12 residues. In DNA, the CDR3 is TGTGCCAGCAGGATGCTGAACACTGAAGCTTTCTTT. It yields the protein CASRMLNTEAFF.

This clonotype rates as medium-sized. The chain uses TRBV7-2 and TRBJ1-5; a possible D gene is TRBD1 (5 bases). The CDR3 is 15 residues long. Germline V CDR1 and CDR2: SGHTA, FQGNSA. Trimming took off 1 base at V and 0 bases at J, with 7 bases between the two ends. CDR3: CASSLEGYSNQPQHF. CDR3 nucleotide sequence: TGTGCCAGCAGCTTAGAGGGGTATAGCAATCAGCCCCAGCATTTT.

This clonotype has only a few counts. The CDR3 nucleotides are TGTGCCAGCAGCTTAGGACAGGGAAAGGACAATGAGCAGTTCTTC. Translated: CASSLGQGKDNEQFF. The chain has TRBV7-2 and TRBJ2-1; 7 bases are a match to TRBD1. This CDR3 spans 15 amino acids. V was pared by 1 base and J by 5 bases, with 5 bases of the junction left unmatched. The germline V gene has CDR1 SGHTA and CDR2 FQGNSA.

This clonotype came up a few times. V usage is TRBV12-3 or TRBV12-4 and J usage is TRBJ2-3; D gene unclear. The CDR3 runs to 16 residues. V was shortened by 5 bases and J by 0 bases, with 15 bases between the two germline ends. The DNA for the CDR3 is TGTGCCAGCAGTACCTTAATGGGAACTAGCACAGATACGCAGTATTTT. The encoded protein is CASSTLMGTSTDTQYF.

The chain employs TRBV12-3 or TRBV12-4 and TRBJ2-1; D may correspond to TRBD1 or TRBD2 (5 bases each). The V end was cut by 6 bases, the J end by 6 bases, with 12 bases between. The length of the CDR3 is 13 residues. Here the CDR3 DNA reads TGTGCCAGCAGCGAGGGGCTGGGCAATGAGCAGTTCTTC. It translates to CASSEGLGNEQFF.

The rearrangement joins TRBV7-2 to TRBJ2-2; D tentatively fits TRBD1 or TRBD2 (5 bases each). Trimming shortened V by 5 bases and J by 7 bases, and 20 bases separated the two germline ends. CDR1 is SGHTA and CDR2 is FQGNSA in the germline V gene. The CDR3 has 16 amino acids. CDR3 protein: CASSRDGRGYSGELFF. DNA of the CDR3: TGTGCCAGCAGCCGGGACGGTCGAGGGTATAGCGGGGAGCTGTTTTTT. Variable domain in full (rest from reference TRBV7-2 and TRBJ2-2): GAGVSQSPSNKVTEKGKDVELRCDPISGHTALYWYRQSLGQGLEFLIYFQGNSAPDKSGLPSDRFSAERTGGSVSTLTIQRTQQEDSAVYLCASSRDGRGYSGELFFGEGSRLTVL.

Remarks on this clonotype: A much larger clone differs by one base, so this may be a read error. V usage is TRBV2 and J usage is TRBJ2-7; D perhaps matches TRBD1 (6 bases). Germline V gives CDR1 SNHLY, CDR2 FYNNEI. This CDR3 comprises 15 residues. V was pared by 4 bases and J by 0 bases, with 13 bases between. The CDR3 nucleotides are TGTGCCAGCAGTGCCAGGGGACGGAGCTCCTACGAGCAGTACTTC. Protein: CASSARGRSSYEQYF.

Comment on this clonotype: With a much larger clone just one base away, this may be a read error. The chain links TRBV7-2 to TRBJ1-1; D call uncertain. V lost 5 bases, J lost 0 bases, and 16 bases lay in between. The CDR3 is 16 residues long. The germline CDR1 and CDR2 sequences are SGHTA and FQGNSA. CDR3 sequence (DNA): TGTGCCAGCAGCCAATTGTCCTGGGGAATGAACACTGAAGCTTTCTTT. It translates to CASSQLSWGMNTEAFF.

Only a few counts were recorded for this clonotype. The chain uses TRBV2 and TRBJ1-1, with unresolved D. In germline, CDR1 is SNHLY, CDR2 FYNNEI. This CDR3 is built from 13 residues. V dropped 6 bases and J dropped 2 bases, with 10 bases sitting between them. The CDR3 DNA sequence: TGTGCCAGCAGGACCTGGGGAAACACTGAAGCTTTCTTT. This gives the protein CASRTWGNTEAFF.

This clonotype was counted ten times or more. The CDR3 nucleotides are TGTGCCAGCAGCTTAGGCCACGGGGGGAGCACAGATACGCAGTATTTT. Its translation is CASSLGHGGSTDTQYF. This chain links TRBV7-2 with TRBJ2-3; TRBD2 matches 7 bases. Germline values: CDR1 SGHTA, CDR2 FQGNSA. The junction had 4 bases not matched to a gene; V was cut back by 1 base and J by 0 bases. This CDR3 contains 16 residues.

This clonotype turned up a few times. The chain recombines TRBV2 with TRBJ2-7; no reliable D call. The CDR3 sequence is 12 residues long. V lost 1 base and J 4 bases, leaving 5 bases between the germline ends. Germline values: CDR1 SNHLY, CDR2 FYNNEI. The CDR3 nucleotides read TGTGCCAGCAGTGAAGTCCTGTACGAGCAGTACTTC. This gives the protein CASSEVLYEQYF.

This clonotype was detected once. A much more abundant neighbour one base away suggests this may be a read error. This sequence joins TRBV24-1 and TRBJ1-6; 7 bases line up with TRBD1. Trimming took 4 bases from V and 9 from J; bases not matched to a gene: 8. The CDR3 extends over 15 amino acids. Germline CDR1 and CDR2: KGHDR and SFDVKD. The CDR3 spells CATSDSGTATSPLHF. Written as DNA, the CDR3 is TGTGCCACCAGTGACTCCGGGACAGCTACTTCACCCCTCCACTTT.

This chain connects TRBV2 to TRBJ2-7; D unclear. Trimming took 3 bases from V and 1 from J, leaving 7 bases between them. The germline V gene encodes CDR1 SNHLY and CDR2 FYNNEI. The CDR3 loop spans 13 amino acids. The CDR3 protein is CASSDELSYEQYF. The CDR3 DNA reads TGTGCCAGCAGTGACGAGCTTTCCTACGAGCAGTACTTC. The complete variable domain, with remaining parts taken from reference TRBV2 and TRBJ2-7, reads EPEVTQTPSHQVTQMGQEVILRCVPISNHLYFYWYRQILGQKVEFLVSFYNNEISEKSEIFDDQFSVERPDGSNFTLKIRSTKLEDSAMYFCASSDELSYEQYFGPGTRLTVT.

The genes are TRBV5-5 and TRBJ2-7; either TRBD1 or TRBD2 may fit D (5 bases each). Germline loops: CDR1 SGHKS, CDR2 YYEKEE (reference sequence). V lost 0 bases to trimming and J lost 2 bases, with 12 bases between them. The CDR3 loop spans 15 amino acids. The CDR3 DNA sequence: TGTGCCAGCAGCTTGGATCAGGGAGCAACCTACGAGCAGTACTTC. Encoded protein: CASSLDQGATYEQYF.

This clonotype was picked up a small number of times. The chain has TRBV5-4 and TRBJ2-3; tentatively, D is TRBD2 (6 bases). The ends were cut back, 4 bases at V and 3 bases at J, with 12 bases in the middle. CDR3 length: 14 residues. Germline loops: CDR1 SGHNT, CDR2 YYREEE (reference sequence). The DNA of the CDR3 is TGTGCCAGCAGCGCCCCGGGACTTACAGATACGCAGTATTTT. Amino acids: CASSAPGLTDTQYF.

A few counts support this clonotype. The CDR3 DNA follows: TGTGCCAGCAGCCTGGCGCGGGCGAGCTCCTACGAGCAGTACTTC. It translates to CASSLARASSYEQYF. The rearrangement links TRBV12-3 or TRBV12-4 to TRBJ2-7, with D maybe TRBD2 (5 bases). This CDR3 has 15 residues. Between the trimmed V and J ends, which lost 6 bases and 0 bases, there was a span of 15 bases.

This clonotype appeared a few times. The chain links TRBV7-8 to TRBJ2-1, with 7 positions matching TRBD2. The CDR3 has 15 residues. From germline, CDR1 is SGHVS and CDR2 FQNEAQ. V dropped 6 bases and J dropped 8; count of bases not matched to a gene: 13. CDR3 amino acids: CASSPGLGGGDEQFF. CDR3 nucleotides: TGTGCCAGCAGTCCAGGCCTGGGCGGGGGTGATGAGCAGTTCTTC.

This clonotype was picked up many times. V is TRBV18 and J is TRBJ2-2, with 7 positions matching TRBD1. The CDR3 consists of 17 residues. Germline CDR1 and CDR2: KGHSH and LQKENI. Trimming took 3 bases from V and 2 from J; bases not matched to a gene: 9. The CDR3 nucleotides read TGTGCCAGCTCACCGACCAGACAGGGCATAAACACCGGGGAGCTGTTTTTT. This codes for CASSPTRQGINTGELFF.